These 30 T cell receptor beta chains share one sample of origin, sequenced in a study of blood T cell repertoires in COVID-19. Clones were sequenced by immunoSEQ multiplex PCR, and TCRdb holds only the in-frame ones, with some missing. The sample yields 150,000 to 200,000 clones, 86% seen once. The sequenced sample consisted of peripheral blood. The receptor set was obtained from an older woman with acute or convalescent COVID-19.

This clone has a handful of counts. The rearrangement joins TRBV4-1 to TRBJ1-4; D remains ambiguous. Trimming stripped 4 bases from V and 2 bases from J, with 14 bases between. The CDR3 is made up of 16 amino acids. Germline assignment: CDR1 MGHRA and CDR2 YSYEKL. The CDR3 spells CASSPGGLRTNEKLFF. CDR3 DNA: TGCGCCAGCAGCCCGGGAGGGTTACGGACTAATGAAAAACTGTTTTTT.

In DNA, the CDR3 is TGTGCCAGCAGCGCGAGTCCCTTCCGTCTGAACACAGATACGCAGTATTTT. Amino acid sequence: CASSASPFRLNTDTQYF. The genes are TRBV13 and TRBJ2-3; D not certain. The CDR3 has 17 residues. The germline V gene has CDR1 PRHDT and CDR2 FYEKMQ (reference sequence). The germline V and J ends were trimmed by 5 bases and 2 bases, with 20 bases remaining between them.

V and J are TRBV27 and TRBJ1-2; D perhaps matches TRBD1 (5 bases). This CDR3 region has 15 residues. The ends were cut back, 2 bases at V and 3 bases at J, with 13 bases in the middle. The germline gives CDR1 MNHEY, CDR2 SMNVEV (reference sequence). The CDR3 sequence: CASSLNRQGHYGYTF. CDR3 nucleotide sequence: TGTGCCAGCAGTTTAAATCGCCAGGGCCACTATGGCTACACCTTC.

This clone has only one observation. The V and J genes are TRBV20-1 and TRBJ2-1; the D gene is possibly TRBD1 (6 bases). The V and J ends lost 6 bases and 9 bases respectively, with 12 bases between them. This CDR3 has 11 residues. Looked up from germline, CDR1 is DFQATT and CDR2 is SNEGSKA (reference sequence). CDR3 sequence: CSANRDGEQFF. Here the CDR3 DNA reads TGCAGTGCAAACAGGGACGGTGAGCAGTTCTTC.

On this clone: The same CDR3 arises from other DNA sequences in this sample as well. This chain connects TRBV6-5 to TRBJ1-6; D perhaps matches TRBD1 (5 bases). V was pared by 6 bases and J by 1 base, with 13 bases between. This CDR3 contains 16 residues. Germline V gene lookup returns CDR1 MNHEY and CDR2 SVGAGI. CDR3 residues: CASSYGSGSYNSPLHF. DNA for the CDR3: TGTGCCAGCAGCTACGGATCAGGGTCCTATAATTCACCCCTCCACTTT.

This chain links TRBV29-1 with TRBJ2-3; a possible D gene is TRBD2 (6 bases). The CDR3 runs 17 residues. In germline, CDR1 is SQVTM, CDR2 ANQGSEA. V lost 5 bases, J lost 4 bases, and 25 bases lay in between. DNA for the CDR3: TGCAGCGTTAGGGTTTACCCGGAGGGCAGCCCGGCAGATACGCAGTATTTT. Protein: CSVRVYPEGSPADTQYF.

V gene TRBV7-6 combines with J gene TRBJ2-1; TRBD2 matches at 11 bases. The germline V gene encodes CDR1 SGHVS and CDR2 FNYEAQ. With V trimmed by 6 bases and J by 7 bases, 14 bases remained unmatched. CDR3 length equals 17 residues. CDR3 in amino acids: CASSRIVAGGLGNEQFF. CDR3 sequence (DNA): TGTGCCAGCAGTAGAATCGTAGCGGGGGGGCTGGGTAATGAGCAGTTCTTC.

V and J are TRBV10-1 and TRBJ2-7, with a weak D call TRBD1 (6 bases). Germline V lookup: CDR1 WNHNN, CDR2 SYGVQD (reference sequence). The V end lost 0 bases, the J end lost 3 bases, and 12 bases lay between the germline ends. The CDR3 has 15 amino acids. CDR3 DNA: TGCGCCAGCAGTGAGTCCCGGACAGCCGACTACGAGCAGTACTTC. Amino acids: CASSESRTADYEQYF.

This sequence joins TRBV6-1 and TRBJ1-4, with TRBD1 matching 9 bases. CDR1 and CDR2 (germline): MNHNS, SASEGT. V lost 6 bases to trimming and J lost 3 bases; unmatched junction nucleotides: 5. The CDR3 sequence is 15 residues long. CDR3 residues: CASRTTGGPNEKLFF. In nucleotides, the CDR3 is TGTGCCAGCAGAACAACAGGGGGCCCTAATGAAAAACTGTTTTTT.

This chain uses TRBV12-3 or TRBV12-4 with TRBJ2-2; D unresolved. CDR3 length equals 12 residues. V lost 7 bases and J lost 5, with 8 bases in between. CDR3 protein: CASKPGTGELFF. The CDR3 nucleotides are TGTGCCAGCAAACCAGGAACCGGGGAGCTGTTTTTT.

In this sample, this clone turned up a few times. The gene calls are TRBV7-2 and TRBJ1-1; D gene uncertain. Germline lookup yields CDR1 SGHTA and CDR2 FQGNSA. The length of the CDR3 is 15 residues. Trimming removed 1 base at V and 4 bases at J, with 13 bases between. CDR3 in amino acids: CASSLDTGRGTEAFF. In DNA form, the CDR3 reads TGTGCCAGCAGCTTAGACACCGGTCGAGGCACTGAAGCTTTCTTT.

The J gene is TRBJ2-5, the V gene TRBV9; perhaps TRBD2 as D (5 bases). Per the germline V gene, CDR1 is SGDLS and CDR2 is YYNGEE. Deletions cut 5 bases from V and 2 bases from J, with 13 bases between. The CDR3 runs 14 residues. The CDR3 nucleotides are TGTGCCAGCAGTAAAGGACTCGAACAAGAGACCCAGTACTTC. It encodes CASSKGLEQETQYF.

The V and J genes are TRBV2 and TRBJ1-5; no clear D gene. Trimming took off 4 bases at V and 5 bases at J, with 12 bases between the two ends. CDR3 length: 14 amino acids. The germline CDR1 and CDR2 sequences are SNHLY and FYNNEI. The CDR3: CASSGQTRDQPQHF. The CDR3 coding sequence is TGTGCCAGCAGTGGCCAGACTCGTGATCAGCCCCAGCATTTT.

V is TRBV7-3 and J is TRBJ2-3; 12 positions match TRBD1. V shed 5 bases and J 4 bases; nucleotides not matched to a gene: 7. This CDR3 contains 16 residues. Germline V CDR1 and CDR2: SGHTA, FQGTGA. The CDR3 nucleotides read TGTGCCAGCAGCCTGTCCGGGACAGGGGGCTCAGATACGCAGTATTTT. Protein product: CASSLSGTGGSDTQYF.

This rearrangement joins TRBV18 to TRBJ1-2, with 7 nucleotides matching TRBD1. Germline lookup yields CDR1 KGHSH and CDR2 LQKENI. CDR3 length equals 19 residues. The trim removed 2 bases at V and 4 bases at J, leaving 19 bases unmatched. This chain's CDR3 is CASSPTTQSTGVRPYGYTF. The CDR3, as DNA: TGTGCCAGCTCACCAACTACCCAGAGCACAGGGGTCCGTCCCTATGGCTACACCTTC.

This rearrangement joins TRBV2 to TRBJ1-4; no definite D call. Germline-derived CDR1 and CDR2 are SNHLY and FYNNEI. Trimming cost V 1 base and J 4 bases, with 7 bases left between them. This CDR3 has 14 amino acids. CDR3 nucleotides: TGTGCCAGCAGTGAAGGGCCCCATAATGAAAAACTGTTTTTT. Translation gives CASSEGPHNEKLFF.

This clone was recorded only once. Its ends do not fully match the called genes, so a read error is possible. The CDR3 protein is CASSNPGLAENIQYF. The CDR3 nucleotides read TGCGCCAGCAGCAACCCCGGACTAGCCGAAAACATTCAGTACTTC. The V and J genes are TRBV5-1 and TRBJ2-4, with 8 bases matching TRBD2. The CDR3 has 15 residues. The germline V gene encodes CDR1 SGHRS and CDR2 YFSETQ. Filled out from reference TRBV5-1 and TRBJ2-4, the complete variable domain reads KAGVTQTPRYLIKTRGQQVTLSCSPISGHRSVSWYQQTPGQGLQFLFEYFSETQRNKGNFPGRFSGRQFSNSRSEMNVSTLELGDSALYLCASSNPGLAENIQYFGAGTRLSVL.

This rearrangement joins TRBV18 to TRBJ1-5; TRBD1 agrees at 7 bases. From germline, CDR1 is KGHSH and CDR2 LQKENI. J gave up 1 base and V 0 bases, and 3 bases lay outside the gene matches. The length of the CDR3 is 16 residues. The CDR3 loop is CASSPPGQASNQPQHF. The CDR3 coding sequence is TGTGCCAGCTCACCACCAGGACAGGCAAGCAATCAGCCCCAGCATTTT.

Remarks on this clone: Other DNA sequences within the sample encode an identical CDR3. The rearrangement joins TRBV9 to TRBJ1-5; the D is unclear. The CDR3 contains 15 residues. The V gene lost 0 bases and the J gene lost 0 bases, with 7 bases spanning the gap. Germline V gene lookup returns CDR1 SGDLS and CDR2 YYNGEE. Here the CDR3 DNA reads TGTGCCAGCAGCGTAGACGGGTATAGCAATCAGCCCCAGCATTTT. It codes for CASSVDGYSNQPQHF.

The CDR3 DNA follows: TGTGCCAGCAGCGTAGCGGACAGCCCCTACAATGAGCAGTTCTTC. Translation: CASSVADSPYNEQFF. The rearrangement joins TRBV9 to TRBJ2-1; D is perhaps TRBD1 (6 bases). The CDR3 has 15 residues. Trimming took 0 bases from V and 2 from J, leaving 9 bases between them. Germline values: CDR1 SGDLS, CDR2 YYNGEE.

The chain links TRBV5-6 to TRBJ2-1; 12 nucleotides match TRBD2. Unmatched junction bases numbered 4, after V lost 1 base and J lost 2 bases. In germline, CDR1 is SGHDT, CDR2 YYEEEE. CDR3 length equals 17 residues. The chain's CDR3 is CASSLRTSGNPYNEQFF. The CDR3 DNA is TGTGCCAGCAGCTTGAGGACTAGCGGGAATCCCTACAATGAGCAGTTCTTC.

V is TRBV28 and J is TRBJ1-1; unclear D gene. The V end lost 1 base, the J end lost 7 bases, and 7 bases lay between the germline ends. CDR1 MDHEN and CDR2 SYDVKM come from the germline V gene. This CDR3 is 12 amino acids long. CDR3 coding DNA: TGTGCCAGCAGTTTATACAGAAGTGAAGCTTTCTTT. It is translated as CASSLYRSEAFF.

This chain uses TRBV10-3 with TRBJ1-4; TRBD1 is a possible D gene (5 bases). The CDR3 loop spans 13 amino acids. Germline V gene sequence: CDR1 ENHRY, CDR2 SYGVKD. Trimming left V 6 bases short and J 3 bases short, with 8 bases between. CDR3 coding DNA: TGTGCCATCAGCGGGGGGGCTAATGAAAAACTGTTTTTT. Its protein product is CAISGGANEKLFF.

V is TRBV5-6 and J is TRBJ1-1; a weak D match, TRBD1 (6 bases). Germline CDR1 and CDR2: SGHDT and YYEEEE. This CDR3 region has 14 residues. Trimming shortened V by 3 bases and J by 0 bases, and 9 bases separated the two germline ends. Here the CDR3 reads CASSYRELNTEAFF. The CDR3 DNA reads TGTGCCAGCAGCTACAGGGAATTGAACACTGAAGCTTTCTTT.

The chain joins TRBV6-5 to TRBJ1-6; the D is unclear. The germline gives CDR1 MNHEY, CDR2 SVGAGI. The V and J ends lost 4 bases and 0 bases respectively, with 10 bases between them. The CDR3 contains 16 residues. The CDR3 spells CASSFRRSSYNSPLHF. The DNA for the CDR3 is TGTGCCAGCAGTTTCCGGAGGAGCTCCTATAATTCACCCCTCCACTTT.

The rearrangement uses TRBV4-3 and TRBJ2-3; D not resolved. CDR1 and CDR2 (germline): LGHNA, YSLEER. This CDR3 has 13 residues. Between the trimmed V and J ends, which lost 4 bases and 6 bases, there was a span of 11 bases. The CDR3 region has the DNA TGCGCCAGCAGCCCGCAACCCAGGGATACGCAGTATTTT. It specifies CASSPQPRDTQYF.

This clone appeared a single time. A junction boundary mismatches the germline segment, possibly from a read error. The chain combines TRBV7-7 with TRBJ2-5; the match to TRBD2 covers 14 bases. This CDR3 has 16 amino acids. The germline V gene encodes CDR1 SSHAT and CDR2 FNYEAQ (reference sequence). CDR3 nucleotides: TGTGCTAGCAGCAAGACTAGCGGGAGGGCCGGAGAGACCCAGTACTTC. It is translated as CASSKTSGRAGETQYF.

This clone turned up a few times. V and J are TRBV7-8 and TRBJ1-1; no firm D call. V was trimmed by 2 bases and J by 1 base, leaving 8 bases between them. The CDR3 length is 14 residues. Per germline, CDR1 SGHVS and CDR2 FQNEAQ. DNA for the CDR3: TGTGCCAGCAGCTTACGGTATGAGAACACTGAAGCTTTCTTT. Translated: CASSLRYENTEAFF. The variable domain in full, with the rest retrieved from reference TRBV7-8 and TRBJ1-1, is GAGVSQSPRYKVAKRGQDVALRCDPISGHVSLFWYQQALGQGPEFLTYFQNEAQLDKSGLPSDRFFAERPEGSVSTLKIQRTQQEDSAVYLCASSLRYENTEAFFGQGTRLTVV.

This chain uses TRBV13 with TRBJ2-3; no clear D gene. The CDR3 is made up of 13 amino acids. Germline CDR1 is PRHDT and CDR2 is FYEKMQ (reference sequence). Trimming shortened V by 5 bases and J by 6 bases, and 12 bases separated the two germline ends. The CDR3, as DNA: TGTGCCAGCAGCAACCGGGTCCTGGATACGCAGTATTTT. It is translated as CASSNRVLDTQYF.

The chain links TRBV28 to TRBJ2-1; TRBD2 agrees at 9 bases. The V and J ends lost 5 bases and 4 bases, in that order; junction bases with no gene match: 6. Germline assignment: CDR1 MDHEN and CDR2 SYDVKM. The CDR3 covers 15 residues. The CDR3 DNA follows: TGTGCCAGCAGTGCGGGAGGGGGCAGTTACAATGAGCAGTTCTTC. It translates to CASSAGGGSYNEQFF.